This entry describes one TCR beta chain. Repertoires were generated with immunoSEQ multiplex PCR, while TCRdb's copy carries only in-frame clones and drops some. In the table there are under 200,000 clones, over 75% of which are singletons. The data derive from a study of blood T cell repertoires in COVID-19. Study-level background: Acute-phase and convalescent COVID-19 samples originated in the United States, Italy and Spain. PBMCs, B-cell-depleted T cells, or T cells were the source of the cDNA or gDNA that made up the material.

Looked up from germline, CDR1 is SEHNR and CDR2 is FQNEAQ (reference sequence). This CDR3 region has 15 residues. After removal of 6 bases from V and 4 bases from J, the junction contained 4 bases not matched to a gene. This clonotype was sampled from a man in his 70s with active or convalescent COVID-19. The chain couples TRBV7-9 to TRBJ2-1; TRBD2 agrees at 12 bases. Sequencing was performed on peripheral blood. This chain's CDR3 is CASSLLAGGYNEQFF. The DNA of the CDR3 is TGTGCCAGCAGTCTTCTAGCGGGGGGGTACAATGAGCAGTTCTTC.